The rows below give T cell receptor beta chains drawn from one sample of a study of T cells in localized non-small cell lung cancer. Clones were sequenced by immunoSEQ multiplex PCR, and TCRdb holds only the in-frame ones, with some missing. The sample has about 24,000 clones; more than 85% are singletons. Sequences were derived from peripheral blood, sampled before any cancer treatment. These TCRs come from a male donor at least 60 years old with stage I squamous cell lung carcinoma. The CDR3 runs from the conserved cysteine through the conserved F or W. The order of the fields is V gene, clone size, J gene, D gene, CDR3 protein, CDR3 DNA. D genes are given only for firm matches. Size is omitted from some rows. Given values are once, few, many or a class for expanded clones.

>TRBV29-1|.|TRBJ1-1|.
CSVDQGRTEAFF
TGCAGCGTTGATCAGGGGAGGACTGAAGCTTTCTTT
>TRBV10-2|once|TRBJ1-5|.
CASSESGWEQPQHF
TGCGCCAGCAGTGAGTCGGGGTGGGAACAGCCCCAGCATTTT
>TRBV20-1|.|TRBJ1-1|.
CSASQGTGAFF
TGCAGTGCTAGTCAAGGGACGGGAGCTTTCTTT
>TRBV30|.|TRBJ1-3|.
CAWTRTSSGNTIYF
TGTGCCTGGACTAGGACGTCCTCTGGAAACACCATATATTTT
>TRBV19|.|TRBJ1-1|.
CASSSQLMNTEAFF
TGTGCCAGTAGTTCTCAGTTGATGAACACTGAAGCTTTCTTT
>TRBV9|.|TRBJ2-7|.
CASSPIDSHEQYF
TGTGCCAGCAGCCCAATAGATTCCCACGAGCAGTACTTC
>TRBV6-5|.|TRBJ2-1|.
CASSYPPIEQFF
TGTGCCAGCAGTTACCCGCCCATCGAGCAGTTCTTC
>TRBV7-8|.|TRBJ2-5|TRBD2
CASSLLASGSPEQTQYF
TGTGCCAGCAGCTTATTGGCTAGCGGGAGCCCTGAGCAGACCCAGTACTTC
>TRBV6-5|few|TRBJ1-3|TRBD1
CASRAGGWSGNTIYF
TGTGCCAGCAGGGCAGGGGGTTGGTCTGGAAACACCATATATTTT
>TRBV9|.|TRBJ2-3|.
CASSVAGFSSTDTQYF
TGTGCCAGCAGCGTAGCGGGCTTCTCTAGCACAGATACGCAGTATTTT
>TRBV6-5|.|TRBJ2-1|.
CASSYSERYYNEQFF
TGTGCCAGCAGTTACTCGGAGAGGTACTACAATGAGCAGTTCTTC
>TRBV6-5|.|TRBJ1-6|TRBD1
CASRVTGRNSPLHF
TGTGCCAGCAGGGTGACAGGGAGGAATTCACCCCTCCACTTT
>TRBV7-9|.|TRBJ2-1|.
CASSLEEARRTYNEQFF
TGTGCCAGCAGCTTAGAGGAGGCAAGACGGACCTACAATGAGCAGTTCTTC
>TRBV6-5|few|TRBJ2-2|.
CASKVRRNTGELFF
TGTGCCAGCAAGGTCCGTAGGAACACCGGGGAGCTGTTTTTT
>TRBV6-6|.|TRBJ2-7|TRBD2
CASSFGRAYEQYF
TGTGCCAGCAGTTTCGGGAGGGCATACGAGCAGTACTTC
>TRBV19|.|TRBJ2-1|TRBD1
CASGQGSGVNEQFF
TGTGCCAGTGGACAGGGGTCTGGGGTGAATGAGCAGTTCTTC
>TRBV6-5|.|TRBJ2-7|.
CASSYGGRNYEQYF
TGTGCCAGCAGTTACGGGGGCAGAAACTACGAGCAGTACTTC
>TRBV13|.|TRBJ2-3|TRBD2
CASSGSGLIRSTDTQYF
TGTGCCAGCAGCGGATCGGGACTAATCCGTAGCACAGATACGCAGTATTTT
>TRBV11-2|.|TRBJ2-6|.
CASSLFRSSGANVLTF
TGTGCCAGCAGCCTTTTTCGGTCATCTGGGGCCAACGTCCTGACTTTC
>TRBV19|.|TRBJ1-1|TRBD1
CASSPDRGRTEAFF
TGTGCCAGTAGTCCAGACAGGGGGCGGACTGAAGCTTTCTTT
>TRBV7-2|.|TRBJ2-7|.
CASSLVRQTGEQYF
TGTGCCAGCAGCTTAGTACGGCAGACGGGCGAGCAGTACTTC
>TRBV10-2|.|TRBJ2-5|.
CASQGWTVQETQYF
TGCGCCAGTCAAGGGTGGACGGTTCAAGAGACCCAGTACTTC
>TRBV6-1|.|TRBJ2-2|TRBD1
CASSETGGWTGELFF
TGTGCCAGCAGTGAGACAGGGGGTTGGACCGGGGAGCTGTTTTTT
>TRBV9|.|TRBJ1-5|.
CASSEGGNQPQHF
TGTGCCAGCAGCGAGGGGGGCAATCAGCCCCAGCATTTT
>TRBV5-5|.|TRBJ1-2|TRBD1
CASSPTGGTYGYTF
TGTGCCAGCAGCCCGACAGGGGGCACCTATGGCTACACCTTC
>TRBV29-1|.|TRBJ1-1|.
CSVGGGHQNTEAFF
TGCAGCGTTGGGGGGGGACACCAGAACACTGAAGCTTTCTTT
>TRBV7-9|.|TRBJ1-5|.
CASSLESLGFNQPQHF
TGTGCCAGCAGCTTGGAAAGCCTCGGCTTCAATCAGCCCCAGCATTTT
>TRBV7-2|.|TRBJ1-4|.
CASSLSFPRNEKLFF
TGTGCCAGCAGCTTATCATTTCCGCGTAATGAAAAACTGTTTTTT
>TRBV19|.|TRBJ2-5|TRBD1
CASGQGMWETQYF
TGTGCCAGCGGACAGGGGATGTGGGAGACCCAGTACTTC
>TRBV4-1|.|TRBJ1-3|TRBD1
CASTQAGQGALGNTIYF
TGCGCCAGCACCCAAGCGGGACAGGGGGCATTGGGAAACACCATATATTTT
>TRBV6-6|.|TRBJ2-7|.
CASTVKGYEQYF
TGTGCCAGTACCGTCAAAGGCTACGAGCAGTACTTC
>TRBV5-1|.|TRBJ1-5|.
CASSSDSNQPQHF
TGCGCCAGCAGTTCGGACAGCAATCAGCCCCAGCATTTT
>TRBV19|.|TRBJ1-5|.
CASSITRGSNQPQHF
TGTGCCAGTAGTATAACCCGAGGAAGCAATCAGCCCCAGCATTTT
>TRBV7-2|.|TRBJ1-2|.
CASSLRQNYGYTF
TGTGCCAGCAGCTTACGGCAAAACTATGGCTACACCTTC
>TRBV30|.|TRBJ1-4|TRBD1
CACLRDRSIATNEKLFF
TGTGCCTGCCTACGGGACAGATCGATTGCAACTAATGAAAAACTGTTTTTT
>TRBV7-2|.|TRBJ1-5|.
CASSLDDGHQPQHF
TGTGCCAGCAGCTTAGACGATGGTCATCAGCCCCAGCATTTT
>TRBV6-5|few|TRBJ1-5|.
CASSTRDQPQHF
TGTGCCAGCAGTACACGAGATCAGCCCCAGCATTTT
>TRBV28|.|TRBJ1-2|.
CASSSPGGYTF
TGTGCCAGCAGTTCCCCGGGGGGCTACACCTTC
>TRBV28|.|TRBJ1-3|.
CASRPGDATGNTIYF
TGTGCCAGCAGGCCCGGGGACGCCACTGGAAACACCATATATTTT
>TRBV4-3|.|TRBJ2-7|.
CASSQDLLVETYEQYF
TGCGCCAGCAGCCAAGATCTGCTCGTGGAGACCTACGAGCAGTACTTC
>TRBV5-1|.|TRBJ1-1|.
CASSLGGHTTRQAFF
TGCGCCAGCAGCTTGGGAGGACATACAACTCGTCAAGCTTTCTTT
>TRBV30|.|TRBJ1-2|TRBD1
CAWRGTGDGYTF
TGTGCCTGGAGGGGGACAGGGGATGGCTACACCTTC
>TRBV28|.|TRBJ1-5|.
CASSSLDRSPQGNQPQHF
TGTGCCAGCAGTTCCTTGGACCGTTCTCCTCAGGGCAATCAGCCCCAGCATTTT
>TRBV19|.|TRBJ2-1|TRBD1
CASSPGQGLNEQFF
TGTGCCAGTAGTCCTGGACAGGGGTTGAATGAGCAGTTCTTC
>TRBV7-9|.|TRBJ2-7|.
CASSLAIYEQYF
TGTGCCAGCAGCTTGGCAATCTACGAGCAGTACTTC
>TRBV6-5|.|TRBJ2-7|TRBD1
CASRQFDGTDYEQYF
TGTGCCAGCAGGCAATTCGACGGGACAGACTACGAGCAGTACTTC